Shown below are 21 T cell receptor beta chains from a single sample sequenced in a study of cytomegalovirus exposure and HLA in healthy donors. The PCR ran on 60 Vbeta and 13 Jbeta primers. TCRdb's table, derived via immunoSEQ multiplex PCR, lists solely in-frame clones and lacks some. The data hold 200,000 or so clones, with under 90% observed a single time. Sequencing was performed on PBMCs. The receptors originated from a human donor in good health.

The DNA of the CDR3 is TGTGCCAGCACCGGGACAGCCATCCACACCGGGGAGCTGTTTTTT. It is translated as CASTGTAIHTGELFF. The V gene is TRBV2, the J gene TRBJ2-2; 7 bases map to TRBD1. The V and J ends lost 7 bases and 3 bases, in that order; junction bases with no gene match: 8. The CDR3 loop spans 15 amino acids. CDR1 is SNHLY and CDR2 is FYNNEI in the germline V gene.

A few counts support this clone. V is TRBV5-8 and J is TRBJ2-5; 9 positions match TRBD2. Germline CDR1 reads SGHTS; CDR2 reads YDEGEE. CDR3 size: 17 residues. V was pared by 1 base and J by 5 bases, with 12 bases of the junction left unmatched. CDR3 nucleotides: TGTGCCAGCAGCTTGACTCTCGCGGGAGGGATGGGGGAGACCCAGTACTTC. It is translated as CASSLTLAGGMGETQYF.

This rearrangement joins TRBV7-9 to TRBJ2-5, with 7 bases fitting TRBD2. Looked up from germline, CDR1 is SEHNR and CDR2 is FQNEAQ (reference sequence). The CDR3 is made up of 15 amino acids. J lost 4 bases, V lost 3 bases, and 8 bases had no gene match. This chain's CDR3 is CASSFEGGQGETQYF. In nucleotides, the CDR3 is TGTGCCAGCAGCTTCGAGGGAGGGCAAGGAGAGACCCAGTACTTC.

The rearrangement uses TRBV5-4 and TRBJ2-3; TRBD2 agrees at 11 bases. The CDR3 runs 17 residues. Germline trimming cut 4 bases from V and 2 bases from J; bases unmatched to any gene: 9. Germline CDR1 SGHNT, CDR2 YYREEE (reference sequence). The CDR3 reads CASSTDPTSGVTDTQYF. CDR3 sequence (DNA): TGTGCCAGCAGCACTGACCCGACTAGCGGGGTCACAGATACGCAGTATTTT. Complete variable domain (other parts from reference TRBV5-4 and TRBJ2-3): ETGVTQSPTHLIKTRGQQVTLRCSSQSGHNTVSWYQQALGQGPQFIFQYYREEENGRGNFPPRFSGLQFPNYSSELNVNALELDDSALYLCASSTDPTSGVTDTQYFGPGTRLTVL.

This chain joins TRBV6-1 and TRBJ1-2; TRBD1 matches at 8 bases. CDR1 is MNHNS and CDR2 is SASEGT in the germline V gene. The CDR3 consists of 15 residues. V shed 5 bases, J shed 6 bases, and the junction held 11 bases outside the gene matches. The CDR3 loop reads CASSRTGTNLHGYTF. The CDR3 DNA follows: TGTGCCAGCAGTCGGACAGGGACAAACTTGCATGGCTACACCTTC.

The chain recombines TRBV7-2 with TRBJ2-7; D uncertain. The V end was cut by 3 bases, the J end by 1 base, with 10 bases between. The CDR3 totals 14 residues. Per germline, CDR1 SGHTA and CDR2 FQGNSA. The CDR3 nucleotides read TGTGCCAGCAGCTTGGCGGCGGATTCCTACGAGCAGTACTTC. Its translation: CASSLAADSYEQYF. Using reference TRBV7-2 and TRBJ2-7 for the parts outside the CDR3, the full variable domain is GAGVSQSPSNKVTEKGKDVELRCDPISGHTALYWYRQSLGQGLEFLIYFQGNSAPDKSGLPSDRFSAERTGGSVSTLTIQRTQQEDSAVYLCASSLAADSYEQYFGPGTRLTVT.

This rearrangement joins TRBV5-1 to TRBJ1-2; TRBD1 matches 7 bases. The junction had 5 bases not matched to a gene; V was cut back by 0 bases and J by 3 bases. Germline V CDR1 and CDR2: SGHRS, YFSETQ. The CDR3 contains 15 residues. CDR3 bases: TGCGCCAGCAGCTTGGTTAACAGGGGCGACTATGGCTACACCTTC. Translation gives CASSLVNRGDYGYTF.

The rearrangement links TRBV5-1 to TRBJ2-1, with 10 bases fitting TRBD2. The CDR3 is made up of 14 amino acids. Per the germline V gene, CDR1 is SGHRS and CDR2 is YFSETQ. The V segment lost 4 bases and the J segment 8 bases; nucleotides outside the gene matches: 6. The CDR3 region is CASSRSSGSDEQFF. Here the CDR3 DNA reads TGCGCCAGCAGCCGTTCTAGCGGGAGCGATGAGCAGTTCTTC.

This clone came up once. The chain is built from TRBV19 and TRBJ2-2, with a possible D match to TRBD2 (5 bases). The CDR3 has 14 amino acids. Germline CDR1 reads LNHDA; CDR2 reads SQIVND (reference sequence). Trimming took off 5 bases at V and 5 bases at J, with 12 bases between the two ends. The CDR3 bases are TGTGCCAGTAGTGCGAGGGATAGGACCGGGGAGCTGTTTTTT. Its protein product is CASSARDRTGELFF.

The chain combines TRBV19 with TRBJ2-3; 8 bases line up with TRBD1. CDR3 size: 16 residues. The V and J ends lost 2 bases and 3 bases, in that order; junction bases with no gene match: 7. Germline CDR1 is LNHDA and CDR2 is SQIVND (reference sequence). CDR3 sequence: CASSIWGQVKTDTQYF. CDR3 bases: TGTGCCAGTAGTATATGGGGACAGGTTAAAACAGATACGCAGTATTTT.

The rearrangement uses TRBV28 and TRBJ1-5; weak D call: TRBD1 (6 bases). The CDR3 has 15 residues. V dropped 7 bases and J dropped 7 bases, with 20 bases sitting between them. Germline V gene lookup returns CDR1 MDHEN and CDR2 SYDVKM. CDR3 loop: CASKGGGQGWQPQHF. DNA for the CDR3: TGTGCCAGCAAAGGCGGGGGGCAGGGGTGGCAGCCCCAGCATTTT.

J is TRBJ1-2 and V is TRBV29-1, with a tentative D call TRBD1 (5 bases). V lost 7 bases to trimming and J lost 0 bases, with 24 bases between them. CDR1 SQVTM and CDR2 ANQGSEA come from the germline V gene. The CDR3 has 17 amino acids. CDR3 sequence (DNA): TGCAGCGCGGGAGGGAGTACAGGTGCCGGATCTAACTATGGCTACACCTTC. This sequence encodes CSAGGSTGAGSNYGYTF.

V is TRBV6-1 and J is TRBJ1-2, with D perhaps TRBD1 (6 bases). The CDR3 length is 14 residues. CDR1 MNHNS and CDR2 SASEGT come from the germline V gene. V shed 6 bases and J shed 6 bases, with 17 bases lying between them. The CDR3 DNA sequence: TGTGCCAGCAGCCCTAGGGGGGGGGCCAATGGCTACACCTTC. Encoded protein: CASSPRGGANGYTF.

V gene TRBV4-3 combines with J gene TRBJ1-3, with 8 nucleotides matching TRBD1. The CDR3 loop spans 17 amino acids. Per germline, CDR1 LGHNA and CDR2 YSLEER. Unmatched junction bases numbered 5, after V lost 0 bases and J lost 1 base. CDR3 sequence reads: CASSQETRGRSGNTIYF. The CDR3, as DNA: TGCGCCAGCAGCCAAGAGACCAGGGGGCGATCTGGAAACACCATATATTTT.

The chain carries TRBV28 and TRBJ2-7, with 7 bases lining up with TRBD2. The CDR3 sequence is 14 residues long. Germline V gene lookup returns CDR1 MDHEN and CDR2 SYDVKM. With 3 bases clipped from V and 4 bases from J, the junction kept 6 bases outside the gene matches. The CDR3 DNA follows: TGTGCCAGCAGTTTCCGGGAGGTCACTTACGAGCAGTACTTC. Encoded protein: CASSFREVTYEQYF. The whole variable domain, remainder taken from reference TRBV28 and TRBJ2-7, is DVKVTQSSRYLVKRTGEKVFLECVQDMDHENMFWYRQDPGLGLRLIYFSYDVKMKEKGDIPEGYSVSREKKERFSLILESASTNQTSMYLCASSFREVTYEQYFGPGTRLTVT.

The chain uses TRBV10-3 and TRBJ2-1; D possibly corresponds to TRBD2 (6 bases). CDR1 and CDR2 (germline): ENHRY, SYGVKD. This CDR3 comprises 13 residues. V shed 4 bases and J shed 9 bases, with 13 bases lying between them. The CDR3 DNA is TGTGCCATCAGTGTGGAGGGGACGACTGAGCAGTTCTTC. Amino acid sequence: CAISVEGTTEQFF.

The J gene is TRBJ2-1, the V gene TRBV19, with 7 nucleotides matching TRBD2. Germline CDR1 reads LNHDA; CDR2 reads SQIVND (reference sequence). The CDR3 has 15 amino acids. After removal of 1 base from V and 6 bases from J, the junction contained 6 bases not matched to a gene. In DNA form, the CDR3 reads TGTGCCAGTAGTATAGGAGCGGGCGGGGGCAATGAGCAGTTCTTC. Residues: CASSIGAGGGNEQFF.

This chain links TRBV27 with TRBJ2-7, with 7 positions matching TRBD1. The CDR3 spans 13 residues. Germline CDR1 MNHEY, CDR2 SMNVEV (reference sequence). Trimming at V came to 4 bases and at J to 7 bases, leaving 7 bases not matched to a gene. The CDR3 DNA is TGTGCCAGCAGTTACGGACAGGACTGGGAGCAGTACTTC. Translated, it gives CASSYGQDWEQYF.

The chain combines TRBV27 with TRBJ2-3; 9 bases align to TRBD1. V dropped 4 bases and J dropped 5; count of bases not matched to a gene: 10. This CDR3 has 16 residues. Per germline, CDR1 MNHEY and CDR2 SMNVEV (reference sequence). The CDR3 nucleotides are TGTGCCAGCAGTTCGGCCTACAGGGGGCGCGGAGATACGCAGTATTTT. Translated, it gives CASSSAYRGRGDTQYF.

A single count supports this clone. The V call is TRBV5-6, the J call TRBJ2-7; 9 bases map to TRBD2. V shed 0 bases, J shed 4 bases, and the junction held 2 bases outside the gene matches. This CDR3 is 14 amino acids long. Germline lookup yields CDR1 SGHDT and CDR2 YYEEEE. CDR3 region: CASSLVAGDYEQYF. The CDR3 bases are TGTGCCAGCAGCTTGGTAGCGGGAGATTACGAGCAGTACTTC.

This chain uses TRBV28 with TRBJ2-7; 12 positions match TRBD1. This CDR3 comprises 15 residues. CDR1 is MDHEN and CDR2 is SYDVKM in the germline V gene. V lost 4 bases, J lost 7 bases, and 8 bases stayed unmatched. CDR3 region: CASSSPGQGAREQYF. The CDR3 region has the DNA TGTGCCAGCAGTTCTCCGGGACAGGGGGCGCGAGAGCAGTACTTC.